The 17 T cell receptor beta chains given below trace back to one sample, sequenced in a study of blood T cell repertoires in COVID-19 (dated by TCRdb to 2018 to 2020). Library method: the immunoSEQ multiplex PCR assay. This is the immuneACCESS table as TCRdb keeps it, with only in-frame sequences that have V and J called. A part of the clones is gone; compared with another copy, unresolved V genes explain less than half, and the rest is unexplained. A total of 100,000 to 150,000 clones appear in this sample, 65% to 90% of them only once. The top ten hold 20% to 30% of the sample. Specimen: peripheral blood. These receptors were collected from an elderly woman with acute or convalescent COVID-19.

The J gene is TRBJ1-3, the V gene TRBV29-1; D is uncertain. CDR1 SQVTM and CDR2 ANQGSEA come from the germline V gene. The CDR3 extends over 13 amino acids. V lost 6 bases and J 2 bases, leaving 11 bases between the germline ends. The CDR3 nucleotides read TGCAGCGTGGAAAAACAACCTGGAAACACCATATATTTT. Protein sequence: CSVEKQPGNTIYF.

The chain recombines TRBV6-5 with TRBJ2-5, with D maybe TRBD1 (5 bases). This CDR3 spans 16 amino acids. Germline V gene data show CDR1 as MNHEY and CDR2 as SVGAGI. The V gene lost 0 bases and the J gene lost 4 bases, with 15 bases spanning the gap. CDR3: CASSYSNLAGIETQYF. For the CDR3, the DNA is TGTGCCAGCAGTTACTCGAATTTGGCAGGGATAGAGACCCAGTACTTC.

A single count supports this clone. The rearrangement uses TRBV3-1 (or the pseudogene TRBV3-2) and TRBJ1-1, with 8 positions matching TRBD1. V trimming: 4 bases; J trimming: 2 bases; junction bases outside the gene matches: 6. From germline, CDR1 is LGHDT and CDR2 YNNKEL (reference sequence). The CDR3 has 15 residues. The CDR3 sequence is CASSPRDRGNTEAFF. The CDR3 DNA is TGTGCCAGCAGCCCGCGAGACAGGGGTAACACTGAAGCTTTCTTT.

The chain couples TRBV28 to TRBJ2-4; TRBD1 matches 7 bases. The CDR3 runs 16 residues. The V and J ends lost 6 bases and 3 bases, in that order; junction bases with no gene match: 11. Germline CDR1 and CDR2: MDHEN and SYDVKM. The CDR3 loop reads CASSFDLQGSKNIQYF. As DNA, the CDR3 is TGTGCCAGCAGCTTTGACCTACAGGGGAGCAAAAACATTCAGTACTTC.

The rearrangement links TRBV7-3 to TRBJ2-3, with 11 bases that match TRBD2. Trimming cost V 6 bases and J 5 bases; bases outside gene matches: 10. Germline V gives CDR1 SGHTA, CDR2 FQGTGA. There are 16 residues in the CDR3. The CDR3 nucleotides read TGTGCCAGCAGTCCGAGACTAGCGGGGACCGTAGATACGCAGTATTTT. Translating it yields CASSPRLAGTVDTQYF. Looking up the rest from reference TRBV7-3 and TRBJ2-3 gives the full variable domain: GAGVSQTPSNKVTEKGKYVELRCDPISGHTALYWYRQSLGQGPEFLIYFQGTGAADDSGLPNDRFFAVRPEGSVSTLKIQRTERGDSAVYLCASSPRLAGTVDTQYFGPGTRLTVL.

This chain's CDR3 is CATSDGAGETQYF. The CDR3 DNA reads as TGTGCCACCAGTGATGGGGCAGGGGAGACCCAGTACTTC. The chain is built from TRBV24-1 and TRBJ2-5; a weak D match, TRBD1 (5 bases). This CDR3 has 13 amino acids. Germline V gives CDR1 KGHDR, CDR2 SFDVKD. The V end was cut by 3 bases, the J end by 5 bases, with 9 bases between.

This clone was picked up one time. The V call is TRBV6-2 or TRBV6-3, the J call TRBJ2-1, with a tentative D call TRBD1 (5 bases). Trimming left V 5 bases short and J 12 bases short, with 11 bases between. The germline V gene encodes CDR1 MNHEY and CDR2 SVGEGT. The CDR3 is 11 amino acids. The CDR3 bases are TGTGCCAGCAGTCAGTGGGGCGGGCAGTTCTTC. Amino acid sequence: CASSQWGGQFF.

The chain recombines TRBV19 with TRBJ2-5, with D unresolved. CDR1 is LNHDA, CDR2 SQIVND, per germline (reference sequence). V was cut by 1 base and J by 1 base, with 13 bases left in between. This CDR3 is built from 16 residues. CDR3: CASSIGSGGLQETQYF. CDR3 DNA: TGTGCCAGTAGTATAGGTTCTGGCGGCCTCCAAGAGACCCAGTACTTC.

The V gene is TRBV7-9, the J gene TRBJ1-1, with D hard to call. Germline lookup yields CDR1 SEHNR and CDR2 FQNEAQ (reference sequence). V was shortened by 8 bases and J by 1 base, with 11 bases between the two germline ends. This CDR3 comprises 13 residues. The CDR3 protein is CASQAARNTEAFF. The CDR3 DNA sequence: TGTGCCAGCCAGGCTGCCCGGAACACTGAAGCTTTCTTT. The variable domain in full, with the rest retrieved from reference TRBV7-9 and TRBJ1-1, is DTGVSQNPRHKITKRGQNVTFRCDPISEHNRLYWYRQTLGQGPEFLTYFQNEAQLEKSRLLSDRFSAERPKGSFSTLEIQRTEQGDSAMYLCASQAARNTEAFFGQGTRLTVV.

The chain employs TRBV18 and TRBJ1-6, with no clear D. Germline assignment: CDR1 KGHSH and CDR2 LQKENI. This CDR3 has 17 amino acids. V lost 2 bases and J 10 bases, leaving 21 bases between the germline ends. The CDR3 DNA reads TGTGCCAGCTCACCAAACCCGGCCTATTCTTCGGGGTCACCCCTCCACTTT. Its translation is CASSPNPAYSSGSPLHF.

This sequence joins TRBV2 and TRBJ2-3, with 13 bases that match TRBD2. The CDR3 contains 16 residues. CDR1 is SNHLY and CDR2 is FYNNEI in the germline V gene. With 10 bases clipped from V and 1 base from J, the junction kept 8 bases outside the gene matches. The DNA of the CDR3 is TGTGCCACCTTACTAGCGGGGGGGCCGCGCACAGATACGCAGTATTTT. It encodes CATLLAGGPRTDTQYF.

This chain connects TRBV5-1 to TRBJ2-2; D remains unclear. CDR3 length: 15 residues. Germline V gives CDR1 SGHRS, CDR2 YFSETQ. The V end was cut by 0 bases, the J end by 5 bases, with 11 bases between. The CDR3 sequence is CASSLGPTGTGELFF. Written as DNA, the CDR3 is TGCGCCAGCAGCTTGGGACCAACCGGGACCGGGGAGCTGTTTTTT.

The CDR3 nucleotides are TGTGCCAGCAGCTTGGGGGGGGTGACAGGGACTTTTGGCTATGGCTACACCTTC. As protein: CASSLGGVTGTFGYGYTF. This chain uses TRBV5-4 with TRBJ1-2; TRBD1 agrees at 7 bases. The CDR3 is made up of 18 amino acids. The V gene end was trimmed by 0 bases and the J gene end by 4 bases; junction bases not matched to a gene: 15. From germline, CDR1 is SGHNT and CDR2 YYREEE (reference sequence).

This clone is a singleton in its sample. The CDR3 reads CASSQGWASYNEQFF. The CDR3 bases are TGTGCCAGCAGCCAGGGCTGGGCCAGCTACAATGAGCAGTTCTTC. The chain uses TRBV3-1 (or the pseudogene TRBV3-2) and TRBJ2-1, with D uncertain. The V gene's germline CDR1 is LGHDT and CDR2 YNNKEL (reference sequence). The length of the CDR3 is 15 residues. V was cut by 3 bases and J by 3 bases, with 12 bases left in between.

The rearrangement joins TRBV9 to TRBJ2-1, with D perhaps TRBD1 (5 bases). The ends were cut back, 2 bases at V and 0 bases at J, with 12 bases in the middle. Germline V lookup: CDR1 SGDLS, CDR2 YYNGEE. The length of the CDR3 is 16 residues. The CDR3 protein is CASSVRGSGSYNEQFF. CDR3 coding DNA: TGTGCCAGCAGCGTTAGGGGATCGGGCTCCTACAATGAGCAGTTCTTC.

This clone is a singleton in its sample. The chain carries TRBV15 and TRBJ2-3; 9 nucleotides line up with TRBD1. The V and J ends lost 5 bases and 5 bases, in that order; junction bases with no gene match: 5. CDR1 and CDR2 from the germline V gene are LNHNV and YYDKDF (reference sequence). The CDR3 is 14 residues long. This CDR3 reads CATSGRTGVDTQYF. The CDR3, as DNA: TGTGCCACCAGCGGTCGGACAGGGGTAGATACGCAGTATTTT.

The J gene is TRBJ2-7, the V gene TRBV5-5; D remains ambiguous. Germline assignment: CDR1 SGHKS and CDR2 YYEKEE (reference sequence). This CDR3 is built from 12 residues. Trimming left V 1 base short and J 6 bases short, with 8 bases between. Here the CDR3 DNA reads TGTGCCAGCAGCTTGAAGACATCCGAGCAGTACGTC. Residues: CASSLKTSEQYV.